A selection of T cell receptor beta chains follows, all from one sample in a study of T cells after yellow fever vaccination. TCRdb independently ran MiXCR on the 5' RACE reads; one entry per CDR3 protein. This table holds some 97,000 distinct CDR3 sequences, roughly 5.8% found once. The starting material was CD8+ T cells sorted from PBMCs, obtained 10 days after the yellow fever booster vaccination. The receptor set was obtained from a man aged 18 to 29 who received the YFV17D yellow fever vaccine. The CDR3 runs from the conserved cysteine through the conserved F or W. The D gene is left open where the match is weak. The listing skips clone size in some rows; elsewhere it reads once, few, many or a size class.

abundance: few
j_gene: TRBJ2-1
d_gene: TRBD1
v_gene: TRBV5-1
CDR3aa: CASSLEQGAYNEQFF
CDR3nt: TGCGCCAGCAGCTTGGAACAGGGGGCTTATAATGAGCAGTTCTTC

abundance: few
j_gene: TRBJ1-5
d_gene: TRBD1
v_gene: TRBV7-9
CDR3aa: CASSLGDRLGQPQHF
CDR3nt: TGTGCCAGCAGCTTAGGGGACAGGTTGGGTCAGCCCCAGCATTTT

abundance: .
j_gene: TRBJ2-5
d_gene: .
v_gene: TRBV7-2
CDR3aa: CASSQRAPEETQYF
CDR3nt: TGTGCCAGCAGCCAGCGGGCCCCCGAGGAGACCCAGTACTTC

abundance: many
j_gene: TRBJ2-7
d_gene: TRBD1
v_gene: TRBV5-1
CDR3aa: CASSPKPPTGPSYEQYF
CDR3nt: TGCGCCAGCAGCCCTAAGCCACCGACAGGGCCCTCCTACGAGCAGTACTTC

abundance: few
j_gene: TRBJ2-1
d_gene: .
v_gene: TRBV6-6
CDR3aa: CASSYSIGLAELTYNEQFF
CDR3nt: TGTGCCAGCAGTTACTCGATCGGGTTAGCGGAGCTAACTTACAATGAGCAGTTCTTC

abundance: .
j_gene: TRBJ2-5
d_gene: TRBD2
v_gene: TRBV7-9
CDR3aa: CASSHFGLAGALEETQYF
CDR3nt: TGTGCCAGCAGCCACTTCGGACTAGCGGGGGCCCTCGAAGAGACCCAGTACTTC

abundance: many
j_gene: TRBJ2-7
d_gene: .
v_gene: TRBV27
CDR3aa: CASSFAWASYEQYF
CDR3nt: TGTGCCAGCAGTTTTGCGTGGGCGAGCTACGAGCAGTACTTC

abundance: few
j_gene: TRBJ2-1
d_gene: .
v_gene: TRBV6-4
CDR3aa: CASSDFSGYEQFF
CDR3nt: TGTGCCAGCAGTGACTTTTCCGGGTATGAGCAGTTCTTC

abundance: .
j_gene: TRBJ2-5
d_gene: TRBD1
v_gene: TRBV2
CDR3aa: CASRDRTGTKTQYF
CDR3nt: TGTGCCAGCAGAGATCGGACAGGGACAAAGACCCAGTACTTC

abundance: .
j_gene: TRBJ1-5
d_gene: TRBD1
v_gene: TRBV4-2
CDR3aa: CASSHNRGIQPQHF
CDR3nt: TGTGCCAGCAGCCACAACAGGGGGATTCAGCCCCAGCATTTT

abundance: many
j_gene: TRBJ2-7
d_gene: .
v_gene: TRBV14
CDR3aa: CASSQVRDTSYEQYF
CDR3nt: TGTGCCAGCAGCCAAGTCCGGGACACCTCCTACGAGCAGTACTTC

abundance: many
j_gene: TRBJ1-1
d_gene: .
v_gene: TRBV20-1
CDR3aa: CSAREKTTSRAEAFF
CDR3nt: TGCAGTGCTAGAGAAAAGACAACCTCTCGGGCTGAAGCTTTCTTT

abundance: .
j_gene: TRBJ2-7
d_gene: .
v_gene: TRBV7-9
CDR3aa: CASSYPTDEQYF
CDR3nt: TGTGCCAGCAGCTATCCGACAGACGAGCAGTACTTC

abundance: .
j_gene: TRBJ2-2
d_gene: TRBD1
v_gene: TRBV6-5
CDR3aa: CASGTGVAGELFF
CDR3nt: TGTGCCAGCGGGACAGGGGTTGCCGGGGAGCTGTTTTTT

abundance: few
j_gene: TRBJ2-2
d_gene: .
v_gene: TRBV19
CDR3aa: CGTRGQVGELFF
CDR3nt: TGTGGGACGCGGGGGCAGGTCGGGGAGCTGTTTTTT

abundance: few
j_gene: TRBJ2-7
d_gene: .
v_gene: TRBV4-1
CDR3aa: CASSQTRNSAYEQYF
CDR3nt: TGCGCCAGCAGCCAAACCCGGAACAGTGCCTACGAGCAGTACTTC

abundance: .
j_gene: TRBJ2-1
d_gene: TRBD1
v_gene: TRBV7-9
CDR3aa: CASSSGTGLDEQFF
CDR3nt: TGTGCCAGCAGCTCCGGGACAGGCCTCGATGAGCAGTTCTTC

abundance: .
j_gene: TRBJ1-1
d_gene: .
v_gene: TRBV7-3
CDR3aa: CASSPRGYNTEAFF
CDR3nt: TGTGCCAGCAGCCCCCGCGGGTACAACACTGAAGCTTTCTTT

abundance: .
j_gene: TRBJ2-1
d_gene: TRBD1
v_gene: TRBV6-2/TRBV6-3
CDR3aa: CASSPDRGRRNEQFF
CDR3nt: TGTGCCAGCAGTCCCGACAGGGGGCGAAGGAATGAGCAGTTCTTC

abundance: few
j_gene: TRBJ1-2
d_gene: TRBD1
v_gene: TRBV6-2/TRBV6-3
CDR3aa: CASAASRQGTRGYTF
CDR3nt: TGTGCCAGCGCCGCCTCCCGACAGGGGACGAGGGGCTACACCTTC

abundance: many
j_gene: TRBJ2-4
d_gene: .
v_gene: TRBV6-2/TRBV6-3
CDR3aa: CASSAYGSSSIQYF
CDR3nt: TGTGCCAGCAGTGCGTACGGGTCGTCAAGCATTCAGTACTTC

abundance: many
j_gene: TRBJ1-2
d_gene: .
v_gene: TRBV6-2/TRBV6-3
CDR3aa: CASSPTENYGYTF
CDR3nt: TGTGCCAGCAGTCCCACAGAGAACTATGGCTACACCTTC

abundance: many
j_gene: TRBJ2-1
d_gene: .
v_gene: TRBV29-1
CDR3aa: CSVDLLKGPRYNEQFF
CDR3nt: TGCAGCGTTGACCTGCTGAAGGGACCGAGGTACAATGAGCAGTTCTTC

abundance: few
j_gene: TRBJ2-7
d_gene: TRBD1
v_gene: TRBV30
CDR3aa: CAWETGGNYEQYF
CDR3nt: TGTGCCTGGGAGACAGGGGGGAACTACGAGCAGTACTTC

abundance: .
j_gene: TRBJ2-2
d_gene: .
v_gene: TRBV6-2/TRBV6-3
CDR3aa: CASSPARRLVWNTGELFF
CDR3nt: TGTGCCAGCAGCCCCGCCCGCCGACTAGTTTGGAACACCGGGGAGCTGTTTTTT

abundance: .
j_gene: TRBJ2-5
d_gene: .
v_gene: TRBV3-1
CDR3aa: CASSQQIQETQYF
CDR3nt: TGTGCCAGCAGCCAGCAGATTCAAGAGACCCAGTACTTC

abundance: few
j_gene: TRBJ1-2
d_gene: .
v_gene: TRBV6-5
CDR3aa: CASRPNRRVDYGYTF
CDR3nt: TGTGCCAGCAGACCTAACAGGAGAGTAGACTATGGCTACACCTTC

abundance: .
j_gene: TRBJ2-7
d_gene: .
v_gene: TRBV29-1
CDR3aa: CSVEGRNTYEQYF
CDR3nt: TGCAGCGTTGAGGGGCGGAATACCTACGAGCAGTACTTC

abundance: few
j_gene: TRBJ2-2
d_gene: TRBD1
v_gene: TRBV5-6
CDR3aa: CASSLRNRGFNTGELFF
CDR3nt: TGTGCCAGCAGCTTGCGAAACAGGGGTTTCAACACCGGGGAGCTGTTTTTT

abundance: many
j_gene: TRBJ2-3
d_gene: TRBD2
v_gene: TRBV20-1
CDR3aa: CSAVPGGRRGSLSSTDTQYF
CDR3nt: TGCAGTGCGGTACCCGGGGGTCGGCGGGGGTCCTTATCTAGCACAGATACGCAGTATTTT

abundance: few
j_gene: TRBJ2-2
d_gene: .
v_gene: TRBV6-5
CDR3aa: CASSDPGRYTGELFF
CDR3nt: TGTGCCAGCAGTGATCCGGGACGCTACACCGGGGAGCTGTTTTTT

abundance: many
j_gene: TRBJ2-2
d_gene: .
v_gene: TRBV7-3
CDR3aa: CASSFEVTGELFF
CDR3nt: TGTGCCAGCAGCTTTGAAGTCACCGGGGAGCTGTTTTTT